This is a list of T cell receptor beta chains from one sample in a study of blood T cell repertoires in COVID-19. TCRdb's table, derived via immunoSEQ multiplex PCR, lists solely in-frame clones and lacks some. This sample has under 150,000 clones, with approximately 80% found just once. The specimen was peripheral blood. The receptor source for this set is a woman older than 75 with active or convalescent COVID-19. Both conserved end residues are part of each CDR3. The D gene is left open where the match is weak. Clone size, where shown, is once, few, many, or a class for clones that have expanded.

J gene	clone size	D gene	V gene	CDR3 DNA	CDR3 protein
TRBJ1-1	NA	NA	TRBV30	TGTGCCTGGAGTCACCAAAGGGGGAACACTGAAGCTTTCTTT	CAWSHQRGNTEAFF
TRBJ2-3	NA	NA	TRBV25-1	TGTGCCAGCAGTGCCGTTTCGGGATACAACCTCCGCACAGATACGCAGTATTTT	CASSAVSGYNLRTDTQYF
TRBJ2-3	NA	TRBD2	TRBV7-3	TGTGCCAGCAGCTTTAGCGGGGGGCCCACAGATACGCAGTATTTT	CASSFSGGPTDTQYF
TRBJ1-2	many	TRBD1	TRBV2	TGTGCCAGCAGTAAAACAGGGGGCGATGGCTACACCTTC	CASSKTGGDGYTF
TRBJ2-6	NA	TRBD1	TRBV28	TGTGCCAGCAGTTCGGGGACAGGGTCTGGGGCCAACGTCCTGACTTTC	CASSSGTGSGANVLTF
TRBJ1-4	NA	NA	TRBV30	TGTGCCCAAAGACAAGGTGATGAAAAACTGTTTTTT	CAQRQGDEKLFF
TRBJ2-3	NA	NA	TRBV5-8	TGTGCCAGCAGCTTTTTGGCCACAGATACGCAGTATTTT	CASSFLATDTQYF
TRBJ2-3	NA	TRBD2	TRBV18	TGTGCCAGCTCACCACTTCCTAGCGGGGGGAGCACAGATACGCAGTATTTT	CASSPLPSGGSTDTQYF
TRBJ2-7	NA	NA	TRBV28	TGTGCCAGCAGCTCGGGACACCAGACCTACGAGCAGTACTTC	CASSSGHQTYEQYF
TRBJ2-7	NA	NA	TRBV7-9	TGTGCCAGCAGCTCCCCCAGAGGGCTCCACGAGCAGTACTTC	CASSSPRGLHEQYF
TRBJ2-1	NA	NA	TRBV19	TGTGCCAGTAGATTCGGACAACAGGGATTTTATGAGCAGTTCTTC	CASRFGQQGFYEQFF
TRBJ2-7	once	TRBD1	TRBV9	TGTGCCAGCAGCGTTCTCCCGACAGGGGCAAACTACGAGCAGTACTTC	CASSVLPTGANYEQYF
TRBJ2-3	NA	NA	TRBV2	TGTGCCAGCAATCTGGGGGCTAGAGCAGATACGCAGTATTTT	CASNLGARADTQYF
TRBJ1-5	NA	NA	TRBV19	TGTGCCAGTAGTACTTTCAGGGTTCAGCCCCAGCATTTT	CASSTFRVQPQHF
TRBJ2-7	NA	NA	TRBV18	TGTGCCAGCTCACCACCTGACATATCCTACGAGCAGTACTTC	CASSPPDISYEQYF
TRBJ2-1	NA	TRBD2	TRBV14	TGTGCCAGCAGCCAAGGCCTAGCGGCCTACAATGAGCAGTTCTTC	CASSQGLAAYNEQFF
TRBJ2-7	many	TRBD2	TRBV14	TGTGCCAGCAGCCAGCGAAGCGGGAACCTCTACGAGCAGTACTTC	CASSQRSGNLYEQYF
TRBJ1-5	NA	TRBD1	TRBV30	TGTGCCTGGAGGGGGACAGGGGGCTTTTCTCAGCCCCAGCATTTT	CAWRGTGGFSQPQHF
TRBJ2-3	NA	NA	TRBV4-2	TGTGCCAGCAGCCCTAGGTCGTCAGATACGCAGTATTTT	CASSPRSSDTQYF
TRBJ2-7	NA	NA	TRBV5-6	TGTGCCAGCAGCTTATTTACGGGGTCCGAGCAGTACTTC	CASSLFTGSEQYF
TRBJ1-5	NA	NA	TRBV10-3	TGTGCCATCAGTCCCGGGGAATCCCTGCCCCAGCATTTT	CAISPGESLPQHF
TRBJ1-2	few	TRBD1	TRBV28	TGTGCCAGCAGAGAAGGAACCGGGACAGGGGGCGCAGACACCTTC	CASREGTGTGGADTF
TRBJ2-5	NA	TRBD2	TRBV19	TGTGCCAGTAAGCCTAGCGGGGGGCCCGGGGAGACCCAGTACTTC	CASKPSGGPGETQYF
TRBJ1-2	few	NA	TRBV14	TGTGCCAGCAGCCAAGCCCGGAACTATGGCTACACCTTC	CASSQARNYGYTF
TRBJ2-7	NA	NA	TRBV18	TGTGCCAGCTCACCAAAGACAGTTTTCGAGCAGTACTTC	CASSPKTVFEQYF
TRBJ1-6	few	NA	TRBV15	TGTGCCACCAGCAGAGGAGGGCATTCACCCCTCCACTTT	CATSRGGHSPLHF
TRBJ1-5	NA	NA	TRBV6-5	TGTGCCAGCCAACAGGGACCTAGCAATCAGCCCCAGCATTTT	CASQQGPSNQPQHF
TRBJ2-2	NA	NA	TRBV5-8	TGTGCCAGCAGCTTGTTAGGTACAGCCCGTACGACCGGGGAGCTGTTTTTT	CASSLLGTARTTGELFF
TRBJ2-3	once	NA	TRBV7-9	TGTGCCAGCAGCTTGAGTTCGGCAGATACGCAGTATTTT	CASSLSSADTQYF
TRBJ2-1	NA	TRBD2	TRBV25-1	TGTGCCAGCAGTGAATCGGGGGGGGTATACAATGAGCAGTTCTTC	CASSESGGVYNEQFF
TRBJ1-3	NA	TRBD1	TRBV19	TGTGCCAGTAGTAACAGGGGATCCGGAAACACCATATATTTT	CASSNRGSGNTIYF
TRBJ2-3	once	TRBD1	TRBV5-1	TGCGCCAGCAGGTCCGAGGGGGCGCGTACAGATACGCAGTATTTT	CASRSEGARTDTQYF
TRBJ1-4	NA	NA	TRBV5-1	TGCGCCAGCAGGAACTCAGGGAGGTCAGATGAAAAACTGTTTTTT	CASRNSGRSDEKLFF
TRBJ1-2	NA	TRBD1	TRBV15	TGTGCCACCAGCAAAATAGACAGGGTTATCGATGGCTACACCTTC	CATSKIDRVIDGYTF
TRBJ2-1	NA	TRBD2	TRBV2	TGTGCCAGCAGTATTAGCGGGGGGGCCGGGAATGAGCAGTTCTTC	CASSISGGAGNEQFF
TRBJ1-1	NA	TRBD1	TRBV2	TGTGCCAGCAGGAGGGACAGATTGAACACTGAAGCTTTCTTT	CASRRDRLNTEAFF
TRBJ1-6	NA	TRBD1	TRBV25-1	TGTGCCAGCAGTGAACGTGGAGGGGGCTGGGGTTCACCCCTCCACTTT	CASSERGGGWGSPLHF
TRBJ2-2	NA	NA	TRBV15	TGTGCCACCGCTCCCGGGAACACCGGGGAGCTGTTTTTT	CATAPGNTGELFF
TRBJ1-5	few	NA	TRBV19	TGTGCCAGTAGTTCTAGGAGGTACAATCAGCCCCAGCATTTT	CASSSRRYNQPQHF
TRBJ2-4	NA	TRBD1	TRBV4-1	TGCGCCAGCAGCCAAGATAGGGCGGGACAGGGGAGGAGGAACATTCAGTACTTC	CASSQDRAGQGRRNIQYF
TRBJ2-1	NA	TRBD1	TRBV19	TGTGCCAGTAGTAGGGACAGGGGTTCCTACAATGAGCAGTTCTTC	CASSRDRGSYNEQFF
TRBJ2-3	NA	NA	TRBV19	TGTGCCAGTAGTACGGGATTCACAGATACGCAGTATTTT	CASSTGFTDTQYF
TRBJ2-1	NA	TRBD1	TRBV5-1	TGCGCCAGCAGCTTGGGACAGGGGGCGTCAAATGAGCAGTTCTTC	CASSLGQGASNEQFF
TRBJ1-1	NA	TRBD1	TRBV5-1	TGCGCCAGCAGCTTGAGGGTTTCGGACAGGGGGCAAGCTTTCTTT	CASSLRVSDRGQAFF
TRBJ1-4	NA	NA	TRBV28	TGTGCCAGCAGTTTATCGAATGAAAAACTGTTTTTT	CASSLSNEKLFF
TRBJ1-5	NA	NA	TRBV6-2/TRBV6-3	TGTGCCAGCAGCAGGGACCTCCCGCAGGGGACGCAGCATTTT	CASSRDLPQGTQHF
TRBJ2-3	NA	TRBD1	TRBV5-1	TGCGCCAGCAGCACTTGGACAGGCGGAAGCACAGATACGCAGTATTTT	CASSTWTGGSTDTQYF
TRBJ2-7	NA	NA	TRBV5-1	TGCGCCAGCAGGGACAGCCGCTACGAGCAGTACTTC	CASRDSRYEQYF
TRBJ1-2	NA	TRBD1	TRBV28	TGTGCCAGCGCAGGGGGCGTCAACTATGGCTACACCTTC	CASAGGVNYGYTF
TRBJ2-5	NA	TRBD1	TRBV19	TGTGCCAGTAGTATAGACAGGGGGCGCTCAGAGACCCAGTACTTC	CASSIDRGRSETQYF
TRBJ2-6	NA	NA	TRBV15	TGTGCCACCAGCAGAGAATTGGGCAGGGCTGGGGCCAACGTCCTGACTTTC	CATSRELGRAGANVLTF
TRBJ1-6	NA	NA	TRBV21-1	TGTGCCAGCAGCAGTAACCCGGAGTGGCATAATTCACCCCTCCACTTT	CASSSNPEWHNSPLHF
TRBJ2-3	NA	NA	TRBV20-1	TGCAGTGCAAGCGGGACAGATACGCAGTATTTT	CSASGTDTQYF
TRBJ1-6	NA	TRBD1	TRBV3-1/TRBV3-2	TGTGCCAGCAGCCAACTTGAGGGGGCCTCACCCCTCCACTTT	CASSQLEGASPLHF